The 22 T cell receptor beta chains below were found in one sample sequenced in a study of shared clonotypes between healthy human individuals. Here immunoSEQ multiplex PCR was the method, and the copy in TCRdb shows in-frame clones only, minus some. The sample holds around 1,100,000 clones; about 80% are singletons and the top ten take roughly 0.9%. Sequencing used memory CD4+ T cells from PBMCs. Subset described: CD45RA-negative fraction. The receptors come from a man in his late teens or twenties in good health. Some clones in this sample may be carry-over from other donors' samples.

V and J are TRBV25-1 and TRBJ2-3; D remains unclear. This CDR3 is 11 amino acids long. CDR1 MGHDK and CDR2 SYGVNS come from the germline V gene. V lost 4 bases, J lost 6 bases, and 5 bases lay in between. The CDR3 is CASSVADTQYF. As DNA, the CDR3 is TGTGCCAGCAGTGTAGCCGATACGCAGTATTTT.

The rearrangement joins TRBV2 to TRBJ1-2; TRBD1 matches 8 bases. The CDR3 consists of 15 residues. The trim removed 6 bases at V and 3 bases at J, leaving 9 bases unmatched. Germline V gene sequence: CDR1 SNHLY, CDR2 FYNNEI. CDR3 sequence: CASRETGAQDYGYTF. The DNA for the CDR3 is TGTGCCAGCAGAGAGACAGGGGCTCAGGACTATGGCTACACCTTC.

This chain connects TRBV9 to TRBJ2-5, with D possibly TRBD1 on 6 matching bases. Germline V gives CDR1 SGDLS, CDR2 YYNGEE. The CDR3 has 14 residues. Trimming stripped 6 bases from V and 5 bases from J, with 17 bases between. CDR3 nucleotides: TGTGCCAGCACCAAAACAGGGTCCGGGGAGACCCAGTACTTC. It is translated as CASTKTGSGETQYF.

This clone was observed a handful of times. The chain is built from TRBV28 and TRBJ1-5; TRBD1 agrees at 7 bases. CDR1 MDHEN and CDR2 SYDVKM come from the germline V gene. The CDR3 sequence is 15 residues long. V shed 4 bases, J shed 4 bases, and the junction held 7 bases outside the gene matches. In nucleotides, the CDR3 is TGTGCCAGCAGTTCCCTAACAGGGGTGAATCAGCCCCAGCATTTT. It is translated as CASSSLTGVNQPQHF.

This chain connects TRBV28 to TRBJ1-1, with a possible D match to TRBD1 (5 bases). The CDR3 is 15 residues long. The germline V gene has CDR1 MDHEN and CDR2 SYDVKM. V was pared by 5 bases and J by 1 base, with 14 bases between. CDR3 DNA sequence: TGTGCCAGCAGTCTCTGGGGGACGGCGAACACTGAAGCTTTCTTT. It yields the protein CASSLWGTANTEAFF.

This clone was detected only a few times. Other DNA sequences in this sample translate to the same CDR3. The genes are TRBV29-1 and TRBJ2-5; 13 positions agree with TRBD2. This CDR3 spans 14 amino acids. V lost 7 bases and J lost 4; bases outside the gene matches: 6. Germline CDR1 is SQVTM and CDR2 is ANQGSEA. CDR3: CSARTSGSLETQYF. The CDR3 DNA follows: TGCAGCGCTCGGACTAGCGGGAGTCTAGAGACCCAGTACTTC.

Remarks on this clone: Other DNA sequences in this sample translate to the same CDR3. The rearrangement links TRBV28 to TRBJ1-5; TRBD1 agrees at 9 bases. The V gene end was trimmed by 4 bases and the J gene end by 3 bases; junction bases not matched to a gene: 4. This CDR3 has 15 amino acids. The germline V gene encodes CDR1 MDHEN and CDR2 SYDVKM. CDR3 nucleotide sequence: TGTGCCAGCAGTTCGGGACAGGGCCTCAATCAGCCCCAGCATTTT. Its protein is CASSSGQGLNQPQHF.

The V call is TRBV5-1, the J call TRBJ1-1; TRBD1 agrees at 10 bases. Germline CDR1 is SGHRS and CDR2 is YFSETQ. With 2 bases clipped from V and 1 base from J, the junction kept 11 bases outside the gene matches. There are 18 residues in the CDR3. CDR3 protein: CASSLGTGDGLKNTEAFF. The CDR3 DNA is TGCGCCAGCAGCTTAGGGACAGGGGATGGGTTAAAGAACACTGAAGCTTTCTTT.

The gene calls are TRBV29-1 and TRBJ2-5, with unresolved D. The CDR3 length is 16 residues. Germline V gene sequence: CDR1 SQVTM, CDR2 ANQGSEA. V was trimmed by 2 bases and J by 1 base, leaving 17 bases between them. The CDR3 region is CSVESSFLTVQETQYF. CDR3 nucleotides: TGCAGCGTTGAAAGTAGCTTTTTGACGGTCCAAGAGACCCAGTACTTC.

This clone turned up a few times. The CDR3, as DNA: TGTGCCAGCAATGGACAGGGGAAGGAAGAGCAGTACTTC. It yields the protein CASNGQGKEEQYF. The chain recombines TRBV6-1 with TRBJ2-7, with 9 bases identical to TRBD1. V lost 7 bases and J lost 7; bases outside the gene matches: 8. The CDR3 is 13 residues long. Germline lookup yields CDR1 MNHNS and CDR2 SASEGT.

The CDR3 nucleotides read TGTGCCAGCAGCTTAAGGTCGAGGACTGAAGCTTTCTTT. This translates into CASSLRSRTEAFF. The J gene is TRBJ1-1, the V gene TRBV11-2; D gene unclear. In germline, CDR1 is SGHAT, CDR2 FQNNGV. V was shortened by 2 bases and J by 5 bases, with 9 bases between the two germline ends. The CDR3 runs 13 residues.

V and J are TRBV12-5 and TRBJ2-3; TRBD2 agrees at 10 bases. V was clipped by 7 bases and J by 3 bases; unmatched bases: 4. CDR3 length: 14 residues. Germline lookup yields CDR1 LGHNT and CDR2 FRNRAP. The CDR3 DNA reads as TGTGCTAGTGTCCTAGCGGGAGTGACAGATACGCAGTATTTT. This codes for CASVLAGVTDTQYF.

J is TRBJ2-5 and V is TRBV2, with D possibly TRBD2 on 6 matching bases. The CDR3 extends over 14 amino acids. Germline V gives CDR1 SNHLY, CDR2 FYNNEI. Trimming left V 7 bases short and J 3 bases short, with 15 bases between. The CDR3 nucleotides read TGTGCCAGCACCATACTCCCGGGGGAAGAGACCCAGTACTTC. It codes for CASTILPGEETQYF.

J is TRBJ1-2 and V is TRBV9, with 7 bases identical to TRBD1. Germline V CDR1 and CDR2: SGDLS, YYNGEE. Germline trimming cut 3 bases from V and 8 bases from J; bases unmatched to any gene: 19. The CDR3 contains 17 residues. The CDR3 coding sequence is TGTGCCAGCAGCGATAACCTACCCGGGACAGCTTTCGGGGGCTACACCTTC. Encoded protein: CASSDNLPGTAFGGYTF. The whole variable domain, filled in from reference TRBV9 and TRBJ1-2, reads DSGVTQTPKHLITATGQRVTLRCSPRSGDLSVYWYQQSLDQGLQFLIQYYNGEERAKGNILERFSAQQFPDLHSELNLSSLELGDSALYFCASSDNLPGTAFGGYTFGSGTRLTVV.

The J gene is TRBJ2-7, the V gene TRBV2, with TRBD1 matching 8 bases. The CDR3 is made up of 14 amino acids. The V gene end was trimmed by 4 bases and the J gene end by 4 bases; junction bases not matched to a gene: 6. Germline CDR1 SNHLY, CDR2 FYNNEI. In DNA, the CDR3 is TGTGCCAGCAGTGCCGACAGGGGTGATTACGAGCAGTACTTC. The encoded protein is CASSADRGDYEQYF.

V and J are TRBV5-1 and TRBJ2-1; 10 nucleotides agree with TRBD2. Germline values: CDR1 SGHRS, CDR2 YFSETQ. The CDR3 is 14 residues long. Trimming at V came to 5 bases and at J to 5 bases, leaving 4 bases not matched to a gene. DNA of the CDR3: TGCGCCAGCAGATCACTAGCGGGGAACAATGAGCAGTTCTTC. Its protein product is CASRSLAGNNEQFF.

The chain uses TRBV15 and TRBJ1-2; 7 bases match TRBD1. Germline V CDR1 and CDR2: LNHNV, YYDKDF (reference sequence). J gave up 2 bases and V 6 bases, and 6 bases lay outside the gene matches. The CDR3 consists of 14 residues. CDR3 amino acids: CATRKRGLNYGYTF. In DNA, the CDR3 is TGTGCCACCAGGAAGAGGGGGCTCAACTATGGCTACACCTTC.

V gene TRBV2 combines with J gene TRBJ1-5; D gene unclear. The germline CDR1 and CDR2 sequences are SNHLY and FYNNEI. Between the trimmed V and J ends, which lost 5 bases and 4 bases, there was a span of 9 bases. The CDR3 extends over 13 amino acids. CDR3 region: CASSTDLNQPQHF. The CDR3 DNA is TGTGCCAGCAGTACTGACCTGAATCAGCCCCAGCATTTT.

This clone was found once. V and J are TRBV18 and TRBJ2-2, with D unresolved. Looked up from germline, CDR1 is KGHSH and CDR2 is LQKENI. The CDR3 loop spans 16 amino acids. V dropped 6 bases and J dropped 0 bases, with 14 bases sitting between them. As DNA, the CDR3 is TGTGCCAGCTCGCCAAATACCCTCCCGAACACCGGGGAGCTGTTTTTT. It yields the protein CASSPNTLPNTGELFF.

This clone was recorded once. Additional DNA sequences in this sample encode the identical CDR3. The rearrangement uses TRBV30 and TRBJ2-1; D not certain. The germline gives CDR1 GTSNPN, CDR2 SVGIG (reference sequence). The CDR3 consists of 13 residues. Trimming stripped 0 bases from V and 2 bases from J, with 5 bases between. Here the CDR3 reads CAWSVGPYNEQFF. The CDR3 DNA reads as TGTGCCTGGAGTGTTGGCCCCTACAATGAGCAGTTCTTC.

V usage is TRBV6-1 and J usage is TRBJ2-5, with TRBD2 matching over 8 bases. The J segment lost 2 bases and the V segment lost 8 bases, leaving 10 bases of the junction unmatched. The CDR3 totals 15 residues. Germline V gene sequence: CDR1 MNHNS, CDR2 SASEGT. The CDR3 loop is CASLGTSGGQETQYF. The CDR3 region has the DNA TGTGCCAGCCTTGGGACTTCGGGGGGGCAAGAGACCCAGTACTTC.

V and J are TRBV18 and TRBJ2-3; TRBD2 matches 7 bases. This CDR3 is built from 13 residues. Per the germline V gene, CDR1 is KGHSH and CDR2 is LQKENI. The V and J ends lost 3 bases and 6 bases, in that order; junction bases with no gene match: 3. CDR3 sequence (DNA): TGTGCCAGCTCACCGGGAGGGCCCGATACGCAGTATTTT. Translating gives CASSPGGPDTQYF.